What follows describes a single T cell receptor (beta chain). Via template switching, UMIs carrying a 6-nucleotide sample barcode were introduced. TCRalpha and TCRbeta cDNA went through two nested PCRs of approximately 16 and 10 cycles. TCRdb re-called the 5' RACE reads and shows each CDR3 protein once, DNA omitted. This sample's clone table lists approximately 400,000 distinct CDR3 sequences. This entry comes from a study of monozygotic twins with inflammatory bowel disease. Looked up from germline, CDR1 is DFQATT and CDR2 is SNEGSKA (reference sequence). This CDR3 region has 13 residues. T cells were not sorted, and total RNA was isolated straight from whole blood.

Source material: blood. This sequence originates from a human donor with ulcerative colitis or Crohn's disease, or a healthy co-twin of an affected twin (not recorded which). V gene TRBV20-1 combines with J gene TRBJ2-7. The CDR3 here is CSASSGASYEQYF.